The rows below give T cell receptor beta chains drawn from one sample of a study of T cells in Graves' hyperthyroidism and ophthalmopathy. TCRdb independently ran MiXCR on the multiplex PCR reads; one entry per CDR3 protein. Altogether about 720,000 distinct CDR3 sequences are present, 16% being singletons, with the ten largest covering about 8.4%. The sample consisted of blood. The source is a man aged 18 to 30 with Graves' hyperthyroidism. The CDR3 runs from the conserved cysteine through the conserved F or W. A D gene is named only where the DNA matches it firmly. Not every row has a clone size; where given, it reads once, few, many or a size class.

clone size	V gene	J gene	D gene	CDR3 DNA	CDR3 protein
-	TRBV27	TRBJ1-3	-	TGTGCCAGCAGTTTATTCCAGGGCTCTGGAAACACCATATATTTT	CASSLFQGSGNTIYF
-	TRBV2	TRBJ1-1	-	TGTGCCAGCAGTGAATTACCGGGACTTATGAACACTGAAGCTTTCTTT	CASSELPGLMNTEAFF
few	TRBV3-1	TRBJ1-2	-	TGTGCCAGCAGCACTCGACAGACTTATGGCTACACCTTC	CASSTRQTYGYTF
many	TRBV12-3/TRBV12-4	TRBJ1-4	-	TGTGCCAGCAGTCCCGGGCCGGGACAATCCATCGAAAAACTGTTTTTT	CASSPGPGQSIEKLFF
-	TRBV20-1	TRBJ2-5	TRBD2	TGCAGTGCTCATCACCCTAGCGGGAGGGCAATTTTGGAGACCCAGTACTTC	CSAHHPSGRAILETQYF
many	TRBV30	TRBJ1-4	-	TGTGCCTGGAGTGCCAGGGTTGTTGAAAAACTGTTTTTT	CAWSARVVEKLFF
many	TRBV7-2	TRBJ2-7	TRBD1	TGTGCCAGCAGCTCCCAAGGCACAGGGGGCGCCTACGAGCAGTACTTC	CASSSQGTGGAYEQYF
few	TRBV6-2/TRBV6-3	TRBJ1-5	-	TGTGCCAGCAGTGAATCGGGAGGGGCTGGTCAGCCCCGGCATTTT	CASSESGGAGQPRHF
many	TRBV7-9	TRBJ2-7	TRBD2	TGTGCCAGCAGCGGTAGCGGGAGAGGTGATGAAAAGTACTTC	CASSGSGRGDEKYF
-	TRBV19	TRBJ1-6	-	TGTGCCAGTAGTATATCCGCCGCGTTTCAGACCTATAATTCACCCCTCCACTTT	CASSISAAFQTYNSPLHF
few	TRBV20-1	TRBJ2-7	-	TGCAGTATAGCTAAAGGGGGGAGGGCGTCTCCCGAGCAGTACTTC	CSIAKGGRASPEQYF
many	TRBV7-9	TRBJ2-1	-	TGTGCCAGCAGCTTAGGAAGAGTGAGCTCCCTAGGCAATGAGCAGTTCTTC	CASSLGRVSSLGNEQFF
many	TRBV12-5	TRBJ1-1	-	TGTGCTAGTGGTTTGGTACCAGATCACACTGAAGCTTTCTTT	CASGLVPDHTEAFF
few	TRBV6-1	TRBJ2-5	TRBD1	TGTGCCAGCAGTGAAAGGCGTAGTAGGACAGGGGGTCAAGAGACCCAGTACTTC	CASSERRSRTGGQETQYF
many	TRBV13	TRBJ2-7	-	TGTGCCAGCAGCACCGGACTGGACGAGCAGTACTTC	CASSTGLDEQYF
many	TRBV28	TRBJ2-2	TRBD1	TGTGCCAGCAGAGACAGGGACACCGGGGAGCTGTTTTTT	CASRDRDTGELFF
few	TRBV28	TRBJ1-1	-	TGTGCCAGCACAACCCCCGGGACATCGGTAGCTTTCTTT	CASTTPGTSVAFF
-	TRBV18	TRBJ1-5	-	TGTGCCAGCTCACCAGGGGCCGGGGGGCATCAGCCCCAGCATTTT	CASSPGAGGHQPQHF
many	TRBV6-1	TRBJ1-2	-	TGTGCCAGCCATGGCAAACTCAGGAACTATGGCTACACCTTC	CASHGKLRNYGYTF
-	TRBV20-1	TRBJ2-7	TRBD1	TGCAGTGCTAGAGATAAAATAAATACAAGGACAGGGGGAATCTACGAGCAGTACTTC	CSARDKINTRTGGIYEQYF
-	TRBV28	TRBJ2-2	TRBD1	TGTGCCAGCAGAAGGACAGGTCGGGGCGGGGAGCTGTTTTTT	CASRRTGRGGELFF
many	TRBV11-2	TRBJ2-1	-	TGTGCCAGCAGCTTAGTAGTCCTCCCTCGGGATGAGCAGTTCTTC	CASSLVVLPRDEQFF
-	TRBV12-3/TRBV12-4	TRBJ2-5	-	TGTGCCAGCAGCTCGGGTCGAGGCAGTACACACCAAGAGACCCAGTACTTC	CASSSGRGSTHQETQYF
few	TRBV5-8	TRBJ1-6	-	TGTGCCAGCAGCTTGAGCCAGTATAATTCACCCCTCCACTTT	CASSLSQYNSPLHF
few	TRBV19	TRBJ2-1	-	TGTGCCAGTAGTATAGCCCTAGCGTTTGGGTACAATGAGCAGTTCTTC	CASSIALAFGYNEQFF
many	TRBV30	TRBJ2-7	-	TGTGCCTGGAGTGTGAGCCCCCTTCCGGGCTACGAGCAGTACTTC	CAWSVSPLPGYEQYF
-	TRBV6-1	TRBJ2-4	-	TGTGCCACCAGCCTAGGGGACATTCAGTACTTC	CATSLGDIQYF
few	TRBV20-1	TRBJ1-6	-	TGCAGTGCCCCCGATCGGTTAATAGGGAATTCACCCCTCCACTTT	CSAPDRLIGNSPLHF
-	TRBV18	TRBJ1-3	-	TGTGCCAGCTCACCACCTGGCCGCTCTGGAAACACCATATATTTT	CASSPPGRSGNTIYF
-	TRBV9	TRBJ2-1	TRBD2	TGTGCCAGCGGAGAGGGAGGGCCCTACAATGAGCAGTTCTTC	CASGEGGPYNEQFF
many	TRBV6-2/TRBV6-3	TRBJ1-1	-	TGTGCCAGCAGTTTTGGACCGATGCTGAACACTGAAGCTTTCTTT	CASSFGPMLNTEAFF
many	TRBV7-2	TRBJ2-5	-	TGTGCCAGCAGCTCAGGACCAGCAAAAGAGACCCAGTACTTC	CASSSGPAKETQYF
many	TRBV7-8	TRBJ2-1	-	TGTGCCAGCAGCTTAGGTGGAGCTTCGGGTGAGCAGTTCTTC	CASSLGGASGEQFF
few	TRBV12-3/TRBV12-4	TRBJ2-3	-	TGTGCCAGCAGCACCTTATGGATGAGCGGAAGCACAGATACGCAGTATTTT	CASSTLWMSGSTDTQYF
-	TRBV20-1	TRBJ2-1	TRBD2	TGCAGTGCTAGAGCTCTCCGACTAGCGGAGTCCTACAATGAGCAGTTCTTC	CSARALRLAESYNEQFF
many	TRBV28	TRBJ2-7	-	TGTGCCAGCAGTTTACCCAACGGTCTCGAGCAGTACTTC	CASSLPNGLEQYF
few	TRBV10-3	TRBJ2-2	-	TGTGCCACCGCGTCCCAGGGCGAGAACACCGGGGAGCTGTTTTTT	CATASQGENTGELFF
few	TRBV6-1	TRBJ1-3	TRBD1	TGTGCCAGCAGTCTGCGACAGGGTAGTGGAAACACCATATATTTT	CASSLRQGSGNTIYF
-	TRBV19	TRBJ2-2	TRBD2	TGTGCCACAGGACTAGCGGGGGGCGGGGAGCTGTTTTTT	CATGLAGGGELFF
-	TRBV7-9	TRBJ2-7	-	TGTGCCAGCAGCTCCCGACAGGGAGGGAAAGCCTACGAGCAGTACTTC	CASSSRQGGKAYEQYF
-	TRBV5-1	TRBJ2-1	-	TGCGCCAGCAGCTTGGTTAGAGGGGGAAACAATGAGCAGTTCTTC	CASSLVRGGNNEQFF
few	TRBV20-1	TRBJ1-4	-	TGCAGTAGCCATGGACAGCCGAATGAAAAACTGTTTTTT	CSSHGQPNEKLFF
many	TRBV6-2/TRBV6-3	TRBJ2-2	TRBD1	TGTGCCAGCAGTTACCGACAGGGGACCGGGGAGCTGTTTTTT	CASSYRQGTGELFF
-	TRBV12-3/TRBV12-4	TRBJ2-1	-	TGTGCCAGCAGTTTAGGGGTAGGGGATGAGCAGTTCTTC	CASSLGVGDEQFF
-	TRBV11-2	TRBJ2-2	-	TGTGCCAGCAGCTTAGATCCCGGGAGACGGGGGGAGCTGTTTTTT	CASSLDPGRRGELFF
many	TRBV10-3	TRBJ2-2	-	TGTGCCATCAGTGAGTCGTGGGGGACAAGCACCGGGGAGCTGTTTTTT	CAISESWGTSTGELFF